Each of the 25 T cell receptor beta chains below was sequenced from the same sample in a study of Graves' ophthalmopathy and Graves' hyperthyroidism. Using RNA transcripts, the TCR beta CDR3 regions were amplified. Scientists carried out first-round RT-PCR using HTBI primers and then a second-round multiplex PCR. In TCRdb, the multiplex PCR reads were re-called with MiXCR into one record per CDR3 protein. The table has about 640,000 distinct CDR3 sequences, roughly 39% seen once. Sequencing was done on a sample of peripheral blood. The receptors come from an adult man with Graves' ophthalmopathy.

Points on this clonotype: Being one base from a much bigger clone, this may be a read error. The V call is TRBV19, the J call TRBJ2-2, with D possibly TRBD1 on 6 matching bases. The V end lost 4 bases, the J end lost 5 bases, and 11 bases lay between the germline ends. This CDR3 contains 14 residues. The germline V gene encodes CDR1 LNHDA and CDR2 SQIVND (reference sequence). As DNA, the CDR3 is TGTGCCAGTAGTACTCTACAGGGAACCGGGGAGCTGTTTTTT. Protein sequence: CASSTLQGTGELFF.

The table lists this clonotype with many counts. This sequence joins TRBV25-1 and TRBJ2-6; no definite D call. V shed 5 bases and J shed 2 bases, with 10 bases lying between them. Germline CDR1 and CDR2: MGHDK and SYGVNS. This CDR3 is 15 amino acids long. The chain's CDR3 is CASSPSLAGANVLTF. In DNA, the CDR3 is TGTGCCAGCAGTCCCAGCCTGGCTGGGGCCAACGTCCTGACTTTC.

There are many counts of this clonotype. The CDR3 protein is CASSDNPQETQYF. As DNA, the CDR3 is TGTGCCAGCAGCGACAACCCCCAAGAGACCCAGTACTTC. This chain connects TRBV9 to TRBJ2-5; D is unclear. Germline CDR1 reads SGDLS; CDR2 reads YYNGEE. The CDR3 loop spans 13 amino acids. The V gene lost 3 bases and the J gene lost 1 base, with 7 bases spanning the gap.

This clonotype was counted at least ten times. The chain couples TRBV2 to TRBJ1-6, with 7 bases fitting TRBD1. The CDR3 totals 15 residues. With 1 base clipped from V and 10 bases from J, the junction kept 7 bases outside the gene matches. CDR1 SNHLY and CDR2 FYNNEI come from the germline V gene. The CDR3 region has the DNA TGTGCCAGCAGTGAAGGCAACAGGGGTGGATCACCCCTCCACTTT. Translating gives CASSEGNRGGSPLHF.

With regard to this clonotype: A much larger clone differs by one base, so this may be a read error. V usage is TRBV5-1 and J usage is TRBJ2-2; tentatively, D is TRBD1 (5 bases). V lost 4 bases, J lost 5 bases, and 9 bases lay in between. This CDR3 has 13 residues. CDR1 SGHRS and CDR2 YFSETQ come from the germline V gene. The CDR3 sequence is CASSTGETGELFF. The DNA of the CDR3 is TGCGCCAGCAGCACAGGCGAAACCGGGGAGCTGTTTTTT. Based on the CDR3 plus reference TRBV5-1 and TRBJ2-2, the full variable domain is KAGVTQTPRYLIKTRGQQVTLSCSPISGHRSVSWYQQTPGQGLQFLFEYFSETQRNKGNFPGRFSGRQFSNSRSEMNVSTLELGDSALYLCASSTGETGELFFGEGSRLTVL.

This chain uses TRBV5-6 with TRBJ2-5; 8 nucleotides line up with TRBD1. The CDR3 runs to 15 residues. V shed 1 base, J shed 4 bases, and the junction held 6 bases outside the gene matches. Germline CDR1 SGHDT, CDR2 YYEEEE. DNA of the CDR3: TGTGCCAGCAGCTTGTTGGACAGGGATGGAGAGACCCAGTACTTC. This encodes CASSLLDRDGETQYF.

The chain recombines TRBV7-8 with TRBJ2-7; a possible D gene is TRBD2 (6 bases). In germline, CDR1 is SGHVS, CDR2 FQNEAQ. CDR3 size: 15 residues. The V gene lost 4 bases and the J gene lost 0 bases, with 13 bases spanning the gap. In nucleotides, the CDR3 is TGTGCCAGCAGCTCCCCGGGACTGAGCTCCTACGAGCAGTACTTC. Residues: CASSSPGLSSYEQYF.

The rearrangement links TRBV6-6 to TRBJ1-1; TRBD1 aligns across 7 bases. There are 15 residues in the CDR3. Germline CDR1 MNHNY, CDR2 SVGAGI (reference sequence). Unmatched junction bases numbered 4, after V lost 2 bases and J lost 1 base. The CDR3 spells CASSYTRQGNTEAFF. DNA for the CDR3: TGTGCCAGCAGTTACACAAGACAGGGGAACACTGAAGCTTTCTTT.

About this clonotype itself: Given a much more abundant clone one base away, this may be a read error. The V and J genes are TRBV15 and TRBJ1-1; 11 nucleotides line up with TRBD1. Unmatched junction bases numbered 9, after V lost 5 bases and J lost 1 base. In germline, CDR1 is LNHNV, CDR2 YYDKDF (reference sequence). CDR3 size: 17 residues. The CDR3 reads CATSLVRTGGRNTEAFF. The DNA for the CDR3 is TGTGCCACCAGCTTAGTTCGGACAGGGGGCAGGAACACTGAAGCTTTCTTT.

The chain recombines TRBV7-8 with TRBJ2-7; D may be TRBD1 (6 bases). Trimming removed 8 bases from V and 1 base from J, with 15 bases in between. The CDR3 is 14 residues long. CDR1 is SGHVS, CDR2 FQNEAQ, per germline. For the CDR3, the DNA is TGTGCCAGCCAATCAGGGGACGGTTCCTACGAGCAGTACTTC. Its translation is CASQSGDGSYEQYF.

The J gene is TRBJ1-2, the V gene TRBV30; 7 positions match TRBD1. The CDR3 totals 14 residues. J was trimmed by 4 bases and V by 4 bases; bases with no gene match: 9. Germline V CDR1 and CDR2: GTSNPN, SVGIG (reference sequence). This chain's CDR3 is CAWNRQGPLYGYTF. The CDR3 DNA reads TGTGCCTGGAATAGACAGGGCCCCCTCTATGGCTACACCTTC.

This clonotype showed up many times. V gene TRBV19 combines with J gene TRBJ2-7; TRBD2 matches at 13 bases. The CDR3 consists of 15 residues. Germline V gene lookup returns CDR1 LNHDA and CDR2 SQIVND (reference sequence). V lost 5 bases, J lost 5 bases, and 6 bases stayed unmatched. This chain's CDR3 is CASSATSGRLDEQYF. The CDR3 nucleotides read TGTGCCAGTAGTGCGACTAGCGGGAGGTTAGACGAGCAGTACTTC.

This clonotype was seen at least ten times. The genes are TRBV19 and TRBJ1-1, with D tentatively TRBD1 (6 bases). The CDR3 extends over 12 amino acids. V lost 8 bases to trimming and J lost 3 bases, with 10 bases between them. In germline, CDR1 is LNHDA, CDR2 SQIVND (reference sequence). The CDR3 nucleotides read TGTGCCAGTTCCGGACAGTACACTGAAGCTTTCTTT. This gives the protein CASSGQYTEAFF.

The rearrangement uses TRBV27 and TRBJ2-5; D is possibly TRBD2 (5 bases). The CDR3 contains 14 residues. With 3 bases removed from V and 0 bases from J, the gap between germline ends came to 8 bases. Germline lookup yields CDR1 MNHEY and CDR2 SMNVEV (reference sequence). CDR3 region: CASSFGRDQETQYF. DNA for the CDR3: TGTGCCAGCAGTTTCGGGCGGGACCAAGAGACCCAGTACTTC.

CDR3 nucleotides: TGTGCCAGCAGTTCCGGCTCCGGGACAGAGGGGTACGAGCAGTACTTC. This translates into CASSSGSGTEGYEQYF. The chain carries TRBV6-2 or TRBV6-3 and TRBJ2-7; TRBD1 matches 7 bases. CDR3 size: 16 residues. Germline lookup yields CDR1 MNHEY and CDR2 SVGEGT. V was pared by 4 bases and J by 4 bases, with 13 bases of the junction left unmatched.

The chain combines TRBV25-1 with TRBJ1-2; D ambiguous. Trimming pared 2 bases from V and 7 bases from J, leaving 11 bases between. In germline, CDR1 is MGHDK, CDR2 SYGVNS. This CDR3 has 13 amino acids. Written as DNA, the CDR3 is TGTGCCAGCAGTGAACAAGGTTTGGGTGGCTACACCTTC. Encoded protein: CASSEQGLGGYTF.

On this clonotype: This could be a read error, since a much larger clone is one nucleotide away. This sequence joins TRBV24-1 and TRBJ2-7, with D possibly being TRBD2 (6 bases). The CDR3 runs 15 residues. Germline CDR1 reads KGHDR; CDR2 reads SFDVKD. The chain's CDR3 is CAASDLGLEGYEQYF. The CDR3, as DNA: TGTGCCGCCAGTGACCTGGGACTCGAAGGATACGAGCAGTACTTC.

This clonotype was seen repeatedly, ten times or more. The CDR3 DNA is TGTGCCAGCAGCTTAGCCGGGGGAGTCAGCGACGAGCAGTACTTC. As protein: CASSLAGGVSDEQYF. J is TRBJ2-7 and V is TRBV7-9; tentatively, D is TRBD2 (6 bases). The V gene's germline CDR1 is SEHNR and CDR2 FQNEAQ (reference sequence). Trimming stripped 0 bases from V and 5 bases from J, with 14 bases between. The CDR3 totals 15 residues. Full variable domain (rest looked up from reference TRBV7-9 and TRBJ2-7): DTGVSQNPRHKITKRGQNVTFRCDPISEHNRLYWYRQTLGQGPEFLTYFQNEAQLEKSRLLSDRFSAERPKGSFSTLEIQRTEQGDSAMYLCASSLAGGVSDEQYFGPGTRLTVT.

On this clonotype: This may come from a read error, since a much larger clone is one base off. V usage is TRBV24-1 and J usage is TRBJ2-5; a possible D gene is TRBD1 (6 bases). The CDR3 contains 14 residues. Germline V gene data show CDR1 as KGHDR and CDR2 as SFDVKD. The DNA for the CDR3 is TGTGCCAGCAGTCATCTCCAGGGGCACGAGACCCAGTACTTC. It is translated as CASSHLQGHETQYF.

This clonotype was seen ten or more times. The chain recombines TRBV5-5 with TRBJ2-2; D may be TRBD1 (5 bases). Trimming stripped 0 bases from V and 4 bases from J, with 10 bases between. Germline values: CDR1 SGHKS, CDR2 YYEKEE (reference sequence). CDR3 length: 15 residues. As DNA, the CDR3 is TGTGCCAGCAGCTTGGGACATAGGGGCACCGGGGAGCTGTTTTTT. Encoded protein: CASSLGHRGTGELFF.

The chain couples TRBV29-1 to TRBJ2-3; TRBD2 matches 7 bases. The germline CDR1 and CDR2 sequences are SQVTM and ANQGSEA. V shed 7 bases, J shed 1 base, and the junction held 8 bases outside the gene matches. This CDR3 is 14 amino acids long. Here the CDR3 DNA reads TGCAGCGCAACGAGCGGGATCGGCACAGATACGCAGTATTTT. Its translation: CSATSGIGTDTQYF.

The table lists this clonotype with a count of one. This rearrangement joins TRBV29-1 to TRBJ2-5; D remains ambiguous. Germline assignment: CDR1 SQVTM and CDR2 ANQGSEA. V was shortened by 6 bases and J by 3 bases, with 14 bases between the two germline ends. CDR3 size: 13 residues. As DNA, the CDR3 is TGCAGCGTGGAACTTGGGCCTGAAGAGACCCAGTACTTC. This gives the protein CSVELGPEETQYF.

The V call is TRBV19, the J call TRBJ2-6, with D possibly being TRBD1 (5 bases). V dropped 5 bases and J dropped 4 bases, with 9 bases sitting between them. CDR1 and CDR2 (germline): LNHDA, SQIVND (reference sequence). The CDR3 has 14 amino acids. CDR3: CASSGRTGANVLTF. Here the CDR3 DNA reads TGTGCCAGTAGTGGGCGGACAGGGGCCAACGTCCTGACTTTC.

The gene calls are TRBV25-1 and TRBJ2-7; 10 nucleotides line up with TRBD1. From germline, CDR1 is MGHDK and CDR2 SYGVNS. The CDR3 covers 15 residues. V was pared by 6 bases and J by 2 bases, with 7 bases of the junction left unmatched. The CDR3: CASRAGTGVTYEQYF. DNA for the CDR3: TGTGCCAGCAGGGCCGGGACAGGGGTAACCTACGAGCAGTACTTC.

This clonotype came up a few times. The rearrangement links TRBV29-1 to TRBJ2-5, with D possibly matching TRBD2 (5 bases). The CDR3 totals 13 residues. Deletions cut 0 bases from V and 9 bases from J, with 14 bases between. The germline V gene has CDR1 SQVTM and CDR2 ANQGSEA. Here the CDR3 DNA reads TGCAGCGTTGAAGAAGGAGAGGGTCAGCCCCAGTACTTC. The encoded protein is CSVEEGEGQPQYF. Using reference TRBV29-1 and TRBJ2-5 for the parts outside the CDR3, the full variable domain is SAVISQKPSRDICQRGTSLTIQCQVDSQVTMMFWYRQQPGQSLTLIATANQGSEATYESGFVIDKFPISRPNLTFSTLTVSNMSPEDSSIYLCSVEEGEGQPQYFGPGTRLLVL.